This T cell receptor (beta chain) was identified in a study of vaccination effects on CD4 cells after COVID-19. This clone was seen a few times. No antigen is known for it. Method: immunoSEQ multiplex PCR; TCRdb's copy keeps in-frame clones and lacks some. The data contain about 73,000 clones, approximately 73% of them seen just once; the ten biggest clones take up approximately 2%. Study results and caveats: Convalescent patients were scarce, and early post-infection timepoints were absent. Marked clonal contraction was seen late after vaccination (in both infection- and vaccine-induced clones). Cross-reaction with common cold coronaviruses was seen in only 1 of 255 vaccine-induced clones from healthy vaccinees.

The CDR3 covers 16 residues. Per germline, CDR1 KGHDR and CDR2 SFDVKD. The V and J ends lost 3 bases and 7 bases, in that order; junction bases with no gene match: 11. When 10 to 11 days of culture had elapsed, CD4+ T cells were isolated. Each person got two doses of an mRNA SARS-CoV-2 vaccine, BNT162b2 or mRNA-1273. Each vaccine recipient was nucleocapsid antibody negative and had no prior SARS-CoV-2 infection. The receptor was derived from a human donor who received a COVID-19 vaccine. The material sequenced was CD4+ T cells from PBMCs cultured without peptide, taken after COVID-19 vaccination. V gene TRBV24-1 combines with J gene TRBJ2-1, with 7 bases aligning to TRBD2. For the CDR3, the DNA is TGTGCCACCAGTGATCGAAGCGGGGCCCGACTTAATGAGCAGTTCTTC. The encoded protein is CATSDRSGARLNEQFF.